This TCR beta chain was found in a study of identical twins. Whole-study results and caveats: Invariant MAIT and iNKT cells may have partly biased zero-insertion analyses.

This clonotype has ten or more counts. Its antigen is not identified. TCRdb re-called the 5' RACE reads with MiXCR, one entry per CDR3 protein. The data show approximately 620,000 distinct CDR3 sequences, 8.5% to 9.5% seen once. This CDR3 has 14 residues. CDR1 and CDR2 from the germline V gene are KGHDR and SFDVKD. After removal of 3 bases from V and 7 bases from J, the junction contained 3 bases not matched to a gene. These data also formed part of another study, on yellow fever vaccine responses in identical twins. As that report states: Reportedly, the response of twins' T cells to the vaccine seemed partly convergent, partly personalized.

The specimen was PBMCs. The rearrangement links TRBV24-1 to TRBJ1-4; TRBD1 matches at 8 bases. This sequence was found in a woman between 18 and 30 years old in good health. CDR3 sequence reads: CATSDGQGGEKLFF. CDR3 DNA: TGTGCCACCAGTGATGGACAGGGAGGTGAAAAACTGTTTTTT.